Listed below are T cell receptor beta chains from one sample, sequenced in a study of blood T cell repertoires in COVID-19. Some clones are missing from TCRdb's copy, which holds only in-frame ones; the method was immunoSEQ multiplex PCR. Seen here are roughly 250,000 clones, about nine tenths observed once, and the top ten hold more than 5%. The sample comprised PBMCs or T cells enriched from blood (not recorded which). Receptors were obtained from a woman aged 30 to 39 with acute COVID-19. CDR3s include the opening cysteine and the closing phenylalanine or tryptophan. A D gene is named only where the DNA matches it firmly. Clone size is not always given. Where it is, it says once, few, many or a class for expanded clones.

V	size	D	J	DNA	CDR3
TRBV2	NA	NA	TRBJ1-1	TGTGCCAGCAGTTCCCCCAGGGGTAATTCGAACACTGAAGCTTTCTTT	CASSSPRGNSNTEAFF
TRBV6-5	few	TRBD1	TRBJ2-7	TGTGCCAGCAGTCGGGACAGGGGGCTAATCGAGCAGTACTTC	CASSRDRGLIEQYF
TRBV19	NA	NA	TRBJ1-5	TGTGCCAGTAGTATGGGGGCTAGCAATCAGCCCCAGCATTTT	CASSMGASNQPQHF
TRBV4-1	NA	NA	TRBJ2-2	TGCGCCAGCAGCCAAGATCGAGACAGAACAGGCACCGGGGAGCTGTTTTTT	CASSQDRDRTGTGELFF
TRBV7-6	NA	NA	TRBJ2-7	TGTGCCAGCAGCCCCCTTACGTCGCGGAGGCAGTACTTC	CASSPLTSRRQYF
TRBV15	NA	NA	TRBJ1-4	TGTGCCACCAGCATAGGGGGGGCAACTAATGAAAAACTGTTTTTT	CATSIGGATNEKLFF
TRBV28	NA	TRBD1	TRBJ1-2	TGTGCCAGCAGTCCCGGGACAGGGGGCTATGGCTACACCTTC	CASSPGTGGYGYTF
TRBV28	NA	TRBD2	TRBJ2-3	TGTGCCAGCAGTTTTTCGACTAGCGGGACAGACACAGATACGCAGTATTTT	CASSFSTSGTDTDTQYF
TRBV12-3/TRBV12-4	few	TRBD1	TRBJ1-1	TGTGCCAGCAGTCCCCAGCAGGGGGCTGGTGCTTTCTTT	CASSPQQGAGAFF
TRBV28	NA	NA	TRBJ2-2	TGTGCCAGCGGGTGGAGCCCTAAAAGTACCGGGGAGCTGTTTTTT	CASGWSPKSTGELFF
TRBV28	NA	TRBD2	TRBJ2-2	TGTGCCAGCAGTCCACCCTTGGGAGGGTCGATTGTCACCGGGGAGCTGTTTTTT	CASSPPLGGSIVTGELFF
TRBV11-2	NA	NA	TRBJ1-4	TGTGCCAGCAGCCCTTTTAGCCTAGGGGGTGAAAAACTGTTTTTT	CASSPFSLGGEKLFF
TRBV10-2	NA	TRBD1	TRBJ1-6	TGCGCCAGCAGTCACGGACAGGGGAATTCACCCCTCCACTTT	CASSHGQGNSPLHF
TRBV5-4	NA	TRBD1	TRBJ2-1	TGTGCCAGCAGCTTCGGACAGGGTACCAATGAGCAGTTCTTC	CASSFGQGTNEQFF
TRBV12-5	NA	TRBD2	TRBJ2-1	TGTGCTAGTGGTTTGGTTCCTAGCGGGAGAAACAATGAGCAGTTCTTC	CASGLVPSGRNNEQFF
TRBV12-3/TRBV12-4	NA	NA	TRBJ2-7	TGTGCCAGCAGTTCGGAGAGATACGAGCAGTACTTC	CASSSERYEQYF
TRBV29-1	NA	TRBD1	TRBJ1-1	TGCAGCGTTGAAGTACCGGGACAGATGAACACTGAAGCTTTCTTT	CSVEVPGQMNTEAFF
TRBV5-1	NA	NA	TRBJ1-2	TGCGCCAGCAGCTTGGACAGGCCTAACTATGGCTACACCTTC	CASSLDRPNYGYTF
TRBV29-1	NA	NA	TRBJ1-2	TGCAGCGTTGAGTCCGGGATTCGGGATGGCTACACCTTC	CSVESGIRDGYTF
TRBV29-1	NA	TRBD1	TRBJ2-1	TGCAGCGAGAGACAGGGTGGAAATGAGCAGTTCTTC	CSERQGGNEQFF
TRBV5-5	once	NA	TRBJ2-7	TGTGCCAGCAGCTTGCGTGGAGGGGCGGGATCCTACGAGCAGTACTTC	CASSLRGGAGSYEQYF
TRBV5-6	NA	NA	TRBJ1-1	TGTGCCAGCAGCTTGGCCTGGGAGAGCATGAACACTGAAGCTTTCTTT	CASSLAWESMNTEAFF
TRBV28	NA	TRBD2	TRBJ2-3	TGTGCCAGCAATCTAGCGGGGGCGGCAGATACGCAGTATTTT	CASNLAGAADTQYF
TRBV6-5	NA	NA	TRBJ1-5	TGTGCCATCAGACAGGCTAGCAATCAGCCCCAGCATTTT	CAIRQASNQPQHF
TRBV11-1	once	NA	TRBJ1-6	TGTGCCAGCAGTACAGGGAGCTCCTATAATTCACCCCTCCACTTT	CASSTGSSYNSPLHF
TRBV6-5	NA	NA	TRBJ1-3	TGTGCCACCCGACAGGACTCTGGAAACACCATATATTTT	CATRQDSGNTIYF
TRBV2	NA	TRBD1	TRBJ1-2	TGTGCCAGCAGTGATCTGCCAGGGGGGATGGGTGGCTACACCTTC	CASSDLPGGMGGYTF
TRBV19	NA	NA	TRBJ2-7	TGTGCCAGTAGTACCCGGGACAACCCCTACGAGCAGTACTTC	CASSTRDNPYEQYF
TRBV4-3	NA	NA	TRBJ1-3	TGCGCCAGCAGCCAAGATTTCGGGGTCTCTGGAAACACCATATATTTT	CASSQDFGVSGNTIYF
TRBV7-2	NA	NA	TRBJ2-1	TGTGCCAGCAGCTTAGTTGGGGGGACGGGTTACAATGAGCAGTTCTTC	CASSLVGGTGYNEQFF
TRBV4-1	NA	TRBD1	TRBJ1-3	TGCGCCAGCAGCCTTGACAGGGCCTCTGGAAACACCATATATTTT	CASSLDRASGNTIYF
TRBV2	NA	NA	TRBJ2-4	TGTGCCAGCAGCCCGGCCCGGGATTACAAAAACATTCAGTACTTC	CASSPARDYKNIQYF
TRBV11-2	NA	NA	TRBJ1-2	TGTGCCAGCAGCACTAGTCGTGGGGGGAACGTCTACACCTTC	CASSTSRGGNVYTF
TRBV20-1	NA	NA	TRBJ2-5	TGCAGCGCTAGTGACCCCGCTAAAGAGACCCAGTACTTC	CSASDPAKETQYF
TRBV27	NA	TRBD1	TRBJ1-1	TGTGCCAGCACCCCGGGACAGGGGGCTGGCGAGAACACTGAAGCTTTCTTT	CASTPGQGAGENTEAFF
TRBV5-1	few	TRBD1	TRBJ1-1	TGCGCCAGCAGCTTCGGGACAGCGAACACTGAAGCTTTCTTT	CASSFGTANTEAFF
TRBV5-5	NA	NA	TRBJ2-1	TGTGCCAGCAGCTTCCCTACTCTAGCATCCTACAATGAGCAGTTCTTC	CASSFPTLASYNEQFF
TRBV4-1	NA	NA	TRBJ2-3	TGCGCCAGCAGCCAAGCCGTCCCAGATACGCAGTATTTT	CASSQAVPDTQYF
TRBV11-2	NA	TRBD2	TRBJ2-1	TGTGCCAGCAGCCCGGTACTAGCGCGGGTCTACAATGAGCAGTTCTTC	CASSPVLARVYNEQFF